These T cell receptor beta chains were read from a single sample in a study of early T cells in non-severe SARS-CoV-2 infection. TCRdb used MiXCR to reprocess the 5' RACE reads, holding one entry per CDR3 protein. The sample has 40,000 or so distinct CDR3 sequences, less than 6% seen once; the top ten hold 4.4%. The specimen was whole blood, collected at baseline. These receptors all come from an adult who was a healthcare worker with PCR-confirmed SARS-CoV-2 infection or an uninfected control (not recorded which). Both conserved end residues are part of each CDR3. A D gene is named only where the DNA matches it firmly. Where a row states a size, it is once, few, many or the class of an expanded clone; other rows omit it.

TRBD1	TRBJ1-1	TRBV18	many	CASSLGTGTNTEAFF	TGTGCCAGCTCACTCGGGACAGGGACAAACACTGAAGCTTTCTTT
-	TRBJ1-5	TRBV29-1	many	CSVGDGNQPQHF	TGCAGCGTTGGGGATGGCAATCAGCCCCAGCATTTT
TRBD1	TRBJ2-7	TRBV18	many	CASSPDRDHEQYF	TGTGCCAGCTCACCGGACAGGGATCACGAGCAGTACTTC
-	TRBJ1-1	TRBV6-5	many	CASMKTGRIRAFF	TGTGCCAGCATGAAGACGGGCCGTATTCGAGCTTTCTTT
-	TRBJ1-2	TRBV15	many	CATSAIYGANYGYTF	TGTGCCACCAGCGCAATATATGGCGCTAACTATGGCTACACCTTC
-	TRBJ1-1	TRBV7-2	many	CASSLGVGTEAFF	TGTGCCAGCAGCTTAGGAGTTGGCACTGAAGCTTTCTTT
-	TRBJ2-1	TRBV18	many	CASSPSNEQFF	TGTGCCAGCTCACCTTCCAATGAGCAGTTCTTC
TRBD2	TRBJ2-2	TRBV13	many	CASSLPRAGGTTGELFF	TGTGCCAGCAGCCTCCCACGAGCGGGAGGGACCACCGGGGAGCTGTTTTTT
TRBD2	TRBJ2-1	TRBV19	many	CASSITGGSEQFF	TGTGCCAGTAGTATTACGGGGGGGAGTGAGCAGTTCTTC
TRBD1	TRBJ1-1	TRBV7-9	-	CATTPQGTVGRNTEAFF	TGTGCCACCACTCCTCAGGGGACAGTAGGTCGGAACACTGAAGCTTTCTTT
-	TRBJ2-3	TRBV7-2	many	CASSFSGLDTQYF	TGTGCCAGCAGCTTCTCAGGGTTAGATACGCAGTATTTT
TRBD2	TRBJ2-3	TRBV6-1	many	CASGGLAALRTDTQYF	TGTGCCAGCGGGGGACTAGCCGCTTTGAGGACAGATACGCAGTATTTT
-	TRBJ2-5	TRBV12-3/TRBV12-4	many	CASSPWGTGQETQYF	TGTGCCAGCAGTCCCTGGGGCACAGGGCAAGAGACCCAGTACTTC
-	TRBJ2-2	TRBV12-5	few	CASLPAGRNTGELFF	TGTGCTAGTTTACCGGCGGGCAGGAACACCGGGGAGCTGTTTTTT
TRBD1	TRBJ2-2	TRBV14	many	CASSQGWGQGITGELFF	TGTGCCAGCAGCCAAGGCTGGGGACAGGGAATTACCGGGGAGCTGTTTTTT
TRBD1	TRBJ1-2	TRBV10-2	many	CASRQKGQNYGYTF	TGCGCCAGCAGACAAAAGGGACAGAACTATGGCTACACCTTC
-	TRBJ2-1	TRBV5-1	many	CASRETRSDEQFF	TGCGCCAGCAGAGAGACTAGGTCGGATGAGCAGTTCTTC
-	TRBJ1-2	TRBV19	many	CASSTYPEGGYTF	TGTGCCAGTAGTACGTACCCCGAGGGAGGCTACACCTTC